These 11 T cell receptor beta chains came from one sample sequenced in a study of cytomegalovirus exposure and HLA in healthy donors. Amplification used 60 Vbeta primers and 13 Jbeta primers. Some clones are missing from TCRdb's copy, which holds only in-frame ones; the method was immunoSEQ multiplex PCR. The repertoire holds 180,000 or so clones, roughly 82% seen once, with about 1.5% in the top ten. Sequenced sample: PBMCs. These receptors were taken from a man aged 35 to 55 in good health and CMV-seronegative.

The chain couples TRBV28 to TRBJ1-1; 9 nucleotides line up with TRBD1. The CDR3 runs 13 residues. Germline CDR1 reads MDHEN; CDR2 reads SYDVKM. V was clipped by 10 bases and J by 5 bases; unmatched bases: 8. CDR3 coding DNA: TGTGCCATCACAGGGGGCGCAAGGACTGAAGCTTTCTTT. Its protein is CAITGGARTEAFF. Full variable domain (remainder filled in from reference TRBV28 and TRBJ1-1): DVKVTQSSRYLVKRTGEKVFLECVQDMDHENMFWYRQDPGLGLRLIYFSYDVKMKEKGDIPEGYSVSREKKERFSLILESASTNQTSMYLCAITGGARTEAFFGQGTRLTVV.

The table lists this clone with a count of one. The V and J genes are TRBV10-3 and TRBJ2-1, with 8 positions matching TRBD1. The CDR3 is made up of 14 amino acids. Germline lookup yields CDR1 ENHRY and CDR2 SYGVKD. V trimming: 6 bases; J trimming: 4 bases; junction bases outside the gene matches: 5. Here the CDR3 reads CAISQGAEYNEQFF. The CDR3 DNA reads TGTGCCATCAGCCAGGGGGCCGAATACAATGAGCAGTTCTTC.

In its sample, this clone was seen a few times. The chain combines TRBV5-4 with TRBJ2-5; D is ambiguous. CDR3 length: 12 residues. The V and J ends lost 4 bases and 2 bases respectively, with 6 bases between them. Germline V CDR1 and CDR2: SGHNT, YYREEE (reference sequence). CDR3 protein: CASSGPQETQYF. Here the CDR3 DNA reads TGTGCCAGCAGCGGGCCACAAGAGACCCAGTACTTC.

The rearrangement links TRBV28 to TRBJ1-5; tentatively, D is TRBD1 (5 bases). This CDR3 is built from 13 residues. Germline V gives CDR1 MDHEN, CDR2 SYDVKM. The V gene lost 10 bases and the J gene lost 0 bases, with 10 bases spanning the gap. In DNA, the CDR3 is TGTGCCACCACAGGTTTTAGCAATCAGCCCCAGCATTTT. This codes for CATTGFSNQPQHF.

V usage is TRBV7-6 and J usage is TRBJ2-3; D is perhaps TRBD2 (6 bases). This CDR3 is 15 amino acids long. Germline V gene sequence: CDR1 SGHVS, CDR2 FNYEAQ. V lost 3 bases to trimming and J lost 1 base, with 11 bases between them. CDR3 sequence (DNA): TGTGCCAGCAGCTTTTTCACGGGGGGCACAGATACGCAGTATTTT. Protein sequence: CASSFFTGGTDTQYF. Full variable domain (missing parts from reference TRBV7-6 and TRBJ2-3): GAGVSQSPRYKVTKRGQDVALRCDPISGHVSLYWYRQALGQGPEFLTYFNYEAQQDKSGLPNDRFSAERPEGSISTLTIQRTEQRDSAMYRCASSFFTGGTDTQYFGPGTRLTVL.

The genes are TRBV7-3 and TRBJ2-5; TRBD2 agrees at 9 bases. This CDR3 is 15 amino acids long. Germline V gene data show CDR1 as SGHTA and CDR2 as FQGTGA. V was clipped by 4 bases and J by 4 bases; unmatched bases: 7. The CDR3 region is CASSSAGLARETQYF. The CDR3 DNA reads TGTGCCAGCAGCTCGGCTGGACTAGCGCGAGAGACCCAGTACTTC.

V and J are TRBV28 and TRBJ2-7; 8 bases fit TRBD1. With 5 bases clipped from V and 4 bases from J, the junction kept 4 bases outside the gene matches. Germline assignment: CDR1 MDHEN and CDR2 SYDVKM. This CDR3 has 13 residues. The CDR3 nucleotides read TGTGCCAGCAGTGAGGACAGGGCTTACGAGCAGTACTTC. Residues: CASSEDRAYEQYF.

The genes are TRBV4-2 and TRBJ1-1; a weak D match, TRBD1 (6 bases). The CDR3 is made up of 16 amino acids. Trimming cost V 0 bases and J 4 bases, with 15 bases left between them. The germline gives CDR1 LGHNA, CDR2 YNFKEQ. The DNA for the CDR3 is TGTGCCAGCAGCCAAGACCGACAGGTCAGTGGCACTGAAGCTTTCTTT. Translation gives CASSQDRQVSGTEAFF.

The chain recombines TRBV6-5 with TRBJ1-1; D unclear. There are 15 residues in the CDR3. Germline-derived CDR1 and CDR2 are MNHEY and SVGAGI. Trimming removed 4 bases from V and 1 base from J, with 13 bases in between. The chain's CDR3 is CASSSRWPGNTEAFF. The CDR3 bases are TGTGCCAGCAGTTCCCGCTGGCCGGGGAACACTGAAGCTTTCTTT.

The V and J genes are TRBV5-1 and TRBJ2-5; weak D call: TRBD2 (6 bases). The CDR3 is made up of 12 amino acids. From germline, CDR1 is SGHRS and CDR2 YFSETQ. V dropped 6 bases and J dropped 5 bases, with 11 bases sitting between them. In DNA, the CDR3 is TGCGCCAGCACGGGGACTCGGGAGACCCAGTACTTC. It specifies CASTGTRETQYF.

This clone was recorded once. This CDR3 is CASSQSIPDLGDEQYF. DNA for the CDR3: TGCGCCAGCAGCCAATCAATCCCGGATCTCGGAGACGAGCAGTACTTC. This chain uses TRBV4-1 with TRBJ2-7, with D unclear. Germline-derived CDR1 and CDR2 are MGHRA and YSYEKL. V lost 2 bases and J lost 5, with 19 bases in between. The CDR3 runs 16 residues.